Given below is one TCR beta chain in context. The data were taken from a study of blood T cell repertoires in COVID-19. The wider study: The study drew acute and convalescent COVID-19 samples from the United States, Italy and Spain. Sources were T cells, B-cell-depleted T cells, or PBMCs; the material itself was cDNA or gDNA.

Germline V gene sequence: CDR1 SGDLS, CDR2 YYNGEE. This CDR3 contains 14 residues. Trimming cost V 3 bases and J 6 bases; bases outside gene matches: 6. Authors' data handling: Quantification of nucleated cells was approximated via reference gene primer amplification. TCRdb's copy holds only in-frame clones and misses some; the assay was immunoSEQ multiplex PCR. That table supplies the V and J calls and clone size; D and trimming were determined from the DNA. The sample carries approximately 120,000 clones, roughly 90% recorded once. The specimen sequenced was peripheral blood. This receptor was identified in a man aged 45-65 years with acute or convalescent COVID-19. The chain is built from TRBV9 and TRBJ1-2; TRBD1 matches 9 bases. The CDR3: CASSAGQGVDGYTF. DNA for the CDR3: TGTGCCAGCAGCGCGGGACAGGGCGTCGATGGCTACACCTTC.